The 6 T cell receptor beta chains listed next were all sequenced from one sample in a study of T cell responses to AZD1222 COVID-19 vaccine. TCRdb keeps only in-frame clones here, not all; method: immunoSEQ multiplex PCR. In the table there are 150,000 to 200,000 clones, approximately 86% of which are singletons. Sequenced here: peripheral blood, sampled 28 days after the second AZD1222 dose. Every receptor here comes from an adult who received the AZD1222 COVID-19 vaccine.

The genes are TRBV10-1 and TRBJ1-6; D is unclear. The CDR3 is 13 amino acids. Germline CDR1 and CDR2: WNHNN and SYGVQD (reference sequence). The V and J ends lost 9 bases and 9 bases respectively, with 15 bases between them. The CDR3 DNA reads TGCGCCAGGGAGTCTCGCCGGGGTTCACCCCTCCACTTT. This encodes CARESRRGSPLHF.

This rearrangement joins TRBV10-2 to TRBJ2-7, with TRBD2 identical over 11 bases. Trimming took 3 bases from V and 0 from J; bases not matched to a gene: 4. The CDR3 has 16 residues. The germline gives CDR1 WSHSY, CDR2 SAAADI. The DNA for the CDR3 is TGCGCCAGCAGTGAAATTAGCGGGGGGGTCTCCTACGAGCAGTACTTC. This gives the protein CASSEISGGVSYEQYF.

CDR3 sequence (DNA): TGTGCCAGCAGCCTTGTTCGGCAGGGGGCGCGAACTGAAGCTTTCTTT. It specifies CASSLVRQGARTEAFF. The chain has TRBV3-1 (or the pseudogene TRBV3-2) and TRBJ1-1, with TRBD1 matching over 8 bases. The CDR3 is 16 residues long. Germline V gives CDR1 LGHDT, CDR2 YNNKEL (reference sequence). V dropped 4 bases and J dropped 5; count of bases not matched to a gene: 12.

This clone was seen once. The J gene is TRBJ1-2, the V gene TRBV10-3; 10 nucleotides align to TRBD1. The trim removed 11 bases at V and 2 bases at J, leaving 5 bases unmatched. This CDR3 is 13 amino acids long. Germline V gene sequence: CDR1 ENHRY, CDR2 SYGVKD. DNA of the CDR3: TGTGCCGCGGAGGACAGGGGGAACTATGGCTACACCTTC. This sequence encodes CAAEDRGNYGYTF.

The chain joins TRBV20-1 to TRBJ2-3; 10 nucleotides match TRBD2. In germline, CDR1 is DFQATT, CDR2 SNEGSKA (reference sequence). The CDR3 extends over 15 amino acids. V gave up 3 bases and J gave up 1 base; unmatched junction bases: 4. CDR3 bases: TGCAGTGCTAGTCTCGGACTAGCGGGCACAGATACGCAGTATTTT. This codes for CSASLGLAGTDTQYF.

The chain is built from TRBV30 and TRBJ1-1; 7 bases map to TRBD1. There are 11 residues in the CDR3. Germline CDR1 is GTSNPN and CDR2 is SVGIG (reference sequence). V was pared by 6 bases and J by 7 bases, with 5 bases of the junction left unmatched. CDR3 DNA sequence: TGTGCCTGCCAGGGGGAGGGTGAAGCTTTCTTT. Protein product: CACQGEGEAFF.